One sample yielded the 9 T cell receptor beta chains listed below, sequenced in a study of blood T cells in healthy people across ages. A second roughly 6 to 12 cycle PCR used barcoded and J-beta primers. One entry per CDR3 protein, called by TCRdb with MiXCR from the 5' RACE reads. The data show over 1,500,000 distinct CDR3 sequences, about two fifths seen once. Sequencing was carried out using blood. These receptors were obtained from a human donor in good health.

This clonotype was observed at least ten times. The genes are TRBV4-3 and TRBJ2-5; D uncertain. This CDR3 comprises 14 residues. Trimming took off 0 bases at V and 5 bases at J, with 10 bases between the two ends. Germline V gene lookup returns CDR1 LGHNA and CDR2 YSLEER. CDR3 protein: CASSQDTSRETQYF. CDR3 sequence (DNA): TGCGCCAGCAGCCAAGATACCAGTAGGGAGACCCAGTACTTC.

Points on this clonotype: A much larger clone is a single base away; this may be a read error. This chain links TRBV29-1 with TRBJ2-7; D unresolved. V was trimmed by 8 bases and J by 3 bases, leaving 8 bases between them. The germline gives CDR1 SQVTM, CDR2 ANQGSEA. The length of the CDR3 is 10 residues. CDR3: CSIMFYEQYF. DNA of the CDR3: TGCAGCATTATGTTCTACGAGCAGTACTTC.

This sequence joins TRBV7-3 and TRBJ2-2, with D tentatively TRBD2 (5 bases). The germline V gene encodes CDR1 SGHTA and CDR2 FQGTGA. V was trimmed by 5 bases and J by 3 bases, leaving 19 bases between them. The CDR3 extends over 17 amino acids. The CDR3 DNA reads TGTGCCAGCAGCCCAAGTATTACTAGTTTGGACACCGGGGAGCTGTTTTTT. Protein product: CASSPSITSLDTGELFF.

The CDR3: CASSGLAGVYNEQFF. DNA of the CDR3: TGTGCCAGCTCGGGGCTAGCGGGGGTATACAATGAGCAGTTCTTC. The gene calls are TRBV2 and TRBJ2-1; 10 bases are shared with TRBD2. The V segment lost 8 bases and the J segment 4 bases; nucleotides outside the gene matches: 8. Looked up from germline, CDR1 is SNHLY and CDR2 is FYNNEI. This CDR3 is 15 amino acids long.

The chain joins TRBV28 to TRBJ2-7; D gene unclear. V lost 5 bases and J 3 bases, leaving 17 bases between the germline ends. From germline, CDR1 is MDHEN and CDR2 SYDVKM. The CDR3 is made up of 15 amino acids. CDR3: CASSTDPPYVYEQYF. The DNA for the CDR3 is TGTGCCAGCAGTACGGACCCACCCTACGTCTACGAGCAGTACTTC.

The genes are TRBV15 and TRBJ1-1; 8 positions match TRBD1. The germline V gene encodes CDR1 LNHNV and CDR2 YYDKDF (reference sequence). Unmatched junction bases numbered 4, after V lost 0 bases and J lost 4 bases. The CDR3 has 15 residues. CDR3 in amino acids: CATSRDQGAFTEAFF. The CDR3 region has the DNA TGTGCCACCAGCAGAGATCAGGGGGCATTCACTGAAGCTTTCTTT.

About this clonotype itself: As the CDR3 is not closed by the conserved phenylalanine or tryptophan, this likely results from a read error. The chain recombines TRBV6-5 with TRBJ2-3, with D possibly called TRBD1 or TRBD2 (5 bases each). This CDR3 comprises 16 residues. Trimming took 6 bases from V and 2 from J, leaving 18 bases between them. Germline V gene data show CDR1 as MNHEY and CDR2 as SVGAGI. The CDR3 spells CASSLGRFRLTDTQYL. CDR3 in DNA: TGTGCCAGCAGCCTGGGACGGTTCAGACTCACAGATACGCAGTATCTT.

In this sample, this clonotype turned up a few times. The J gene is TRBJ2-3, the V gene TRBV18; no definite D call. Trimming removed 8 bases from V and 1 base from J, with 13 bases in between. The germline V gene encodes CDR1 KGHSH and CDR2 LQKENI. This CDR3 contains 14 residues. The CDR3 is CASSPETGTDTQYF. CDR3 DNA sequence: TGTGCCAGCAGCCCCGAGACTGGCACAGATACGCAGTATTTT.

This clonotype was observed a handful of times. V usage is TRBV10-3 and J usage is TRBJ1-1; D gene unclear. Trimming removed 3 bases from V and 7 bases from J, with 9 bases in between. The CDR3 is 12 amino acids. Germline V gene lookup returns CDR1 ENHRY and CDR2 SYGVKD. CDR3 coding DNA: TGTGCCATCAGTGATTTTGGAGGTGAAGCTTTCTTT. It encodes CAISDFGGEAFF.